These 29 T cell receptor beta chains originate from one sample sequenced in a study of CD8 T cells in Susac syndrome. RNA, at about 0.45 to 1 ug, was reverse transcribed with random hexamers. Using its own MiXCR run on the immunoSEQ multiplex PCR reads, TCRdb lists one record per CDR3 protein. Found here are some 76,000 distinct CDR3 sequences, around nine tenths of them singletons; the top ten hold about 0.52%. The sequencing input was CD8+ T cells from PBMCs. These receptors all come from a human donor with multiple sclerosis.

The V call is TRBV6-5, the J call TRBJ1-2; possible D gene TRBD1, 6 bases. Germline CDR1 reads MNHEY; CDR2 reads SVGAGI. V was clipped by 2 bases and J by 3 bases, with 10 bases between them. This CDR3 spans 14 amino acids. The CDR3 here is CASSYAGGYYGYTF. In DNA, the CDR3 is TGTGCCAGCAGTTACGCGGGGGGCTACTATGGCTACACCTTC.

CDR3 in amino acids: CAWSVVASSYEQYF. The CDR3 nucleotides read TGTGCCTGGAGTGTAGTCGCCAGCTCCTACGAGCAGTACTTC. The V gene is TRBV30, the J gene TRBJ2-7; D unresolved. CDR1 is GTSNPN, CDR2 SVGIG, per germline (reference sequence). The CDR3 length is 14 residues. The V and J ends lost 0 bases and 0 bases respectively, with 9 bases between them.

This chain connects TRBV5-4 to TRBJ2-7; D is ambiguous. V lost 2 bases, J lost 2 bases, and 8 bases lay in between. The CDR3 extends over 13 amino acids. Germline CDR1 reads SGHNT; CDR2 reads YYREEE (reference sequence). The CDR3 here is CASSLSLPYEQYF. The CDR3 DNA follows: TGTGCCAGCAGCTTATCACTCCCCTACGAGCAGTACTTC. The variable domain in full, completed from reference TRBV5-4 and TRBJ2-7, reads ETGVTQSPTHLIKTRGQQVTLRCSSQSGHNTVSWYQQALGQGPQFIFQYYREEENGRGNFPPRFSGLQFPNYSSELNVNALELDDSALYLCASSLSLPYEQYFGPGTRLTVT.

CDR3 loop: CASRVGDPNTGELFF. The CDR3 region has the DNA TGTGCCAGTAGAGTCGGGGATCCGAACACCGGGGAGCTGTTTTTT. The chain carries TRBV19 and TRBJ2-2; TRBD2 might be the D (5 bases). The CDR3 spans 15 residues. Germline values: CDR1 LNHDA, CDR2 SQIVND (reference sequence). Trimming took 6 bases from V and 0 from J, leaving 11 bases between them.

The V and J genes are TRBV5-1 and TRBJ2-7; TRBD1 matches 7 bases. V gave up 4 bases and J gave up 3 bases; unmatched junction bases: 16. Germline values: CDR1 SGHRS, CDR2 YFSETQ. The CDR3 runs to 17 residues. CDR3 in amino acids: CASSATRDRVGDYEQYF. DNA for the CDR3: TGCGCCAGCAGCGCAACCAGAGACAGGGTTGGGGACTACGAGCAGTACTTC.

The J gene is TRBJ2-5, the V gene TRBV6-1; a weak D match, TRBD2 (5 bases). The CDR3 runs 14 residues. Germline V gives CDR1 MNHNS, CDR2 SASEGT. Trimming stripped 6 bases from V and 4 bases from J, with 15 bases between. The CDR3 protein is CASSPRGLAETQYF. In DNA form, the CDR3 reads TGTGCCAGCAGCCCAAGAGGGCTAGCAGAGACCCAGTACTTC.

This sequence joins TRBV4-3 and TRBJ2-7, with a possible D match to TRBD2 (5 bases). Trimming took 1 base from V and 3 from J, leaving 10 bases between them. The CDR3 is made up of 14 amino acids. CDR1 LGHNA and CDR2 YSLEER come from the germline V gene. CDR3 protein: CASSQGAGSYEQYF. CDR3 DNA sequence: TGCGCCAGCAGCCAAGGCGCGGGTAGCTACGAGCAGTACTTC.

The V and J genes are TRBV7-6 and TRBJ2-7, with D unresolved. The CDR3 is 13 residues long. V dropped 5 bases and J dropped 3 bases, with 11 bases sitting between them. Germline V CDR1 and CDR2: SGHVS, FNYEAQ. CDR3 nucleotide sequence: TGTGCCAGCAGCCCTGACTCGGGCTACGAGCAGTACTTC. Translated: CASSPDSGYEQYF.

J is TRBJ2-7 and V is TRBV4-3, with D tentatively TRBD2 (5 bases). In germline, CDR1 is LGHNA, CDR2 YSLEER. The CDR3 has 15 amino acids. V lost 4 bases to trimming and J lost 3 bases, with 16 bases between them. This CDR3 is CASSPGSGGYYEQYF. In nucleotides, the CDR3 is TGCGCCAGCAGCCCGGGGAGCGGCGGGTACTACGAGCAGTACTTC.

V gene TRBV27 combines with J gene TRBJ1-1; D possibly corresponds to TRBD1 (5 bases). V shed 0 bases and J shed 4 bases, with 12 bases lying between them. Germline assignment: CDR1 MNHEY and CDR2 SMNVEV (reference sequence). CDR3 length equals 15 residues. CDR3 nucleotides: TGTGCCAGCAGTTTATCAGGGGTCGGGCTCACTGAAGCTTTCTTT. Its translation is CASSLSGVGLTEAFF.

V gene TRBV5-6 combines with J gene TRBJ1-3, with D hard to call. V dropped 0 bases and J dropped 0 bases, with 10 bases sitting between them. The germline V gene encodes CDR1 SGHDT and CDR2 YYEEEE. CDR3 length: 16 amino acids. CDR3 sequence (DNA): TGTGCCAGCAGCTTGGTGCCCGGGAGCTCTGGAAACACCATATATTTT. It is translated as CASSLVPGSSGNTIYF.

The chain links TRBV20-1 to TRBJ2-7; TRBD1 is a possible D gene (6 bases). The germline gives CDR1 DFQATT, CDR2 SNEGSKA (reference sequence). V was cut by 5 bases and J by 7 bases, with 18 bases left in between. There are 13 residues in the CDR3. CDR3 amino acids: CSALNRAVGEQYF. CDR3 in DNA: TGCAGTGCTCTCAACAGGGCAGTGGGAGAGCAGTACTTC.

V gene TRBV27 combines with J gene TRBJ2-2; TRBD2 matches 10 bases. After removal of 3 bases from V and 6 bases from J, the junction contained 7 bases not matched to a gene. CDR3 length: 16 residues. Per germline, CDR1 MNHEY and CDR2 SMNVEV (reference sequence). CDR3 sequence: CASSLRAGGPSGELFF. CDR3 DNA: TGTGCCAGCAGTTTGAGAGCGGGGGGGCCTTCCGGGGAGCTGTTTTTT.

This rearrangement joins TRBV5-4 to TRBJ2-1; D is ambiguous. V lost 0 bases to trimming and J lost 0 bases, with 7 bases between them. The length of the CDR3 is 15 residues. CDR1 and CDR2 (germline): SGHNT, YYREEE (reference sequence). In DNA, the CDR3 is TGTGCCAGCAGCTTGGTCGGCAGCTCCTACAATGAGCAGTTCTTC. Amino acid sequence: CASSLVGSSYNEQFF.

The chain carries TRBV5-4 and TRBJ2-3; D is possibly TRBD2 (6 bases). The CDR3 runs to 15 residues. With 1 base removed from V and 4 bases from J, the gap between germline ends came to 13 bases. The germline gives CDR1 SGHNT, CDR2 YYREEE (reference sequence). In nucleotides, the CDR3 is TGTGCCAGCAGCTTGTGGGTAGCGGAGGCAGATACGCAGTATTTT. It encodes CASSLWVAEADTQYF.

The chain joins TRBV6-1 to TRBJ2-3; 16 bases map to TRBD2. The J segment lost 4 bases and the V segment lost 4 bases, leaving 8 bases of the junction unmatched. Germline V CDR1 and CDR2: MNHNS, SASEGT. The CDR3 contains 18 residues. The CDR3: CASSVGLAGGPFSDTQYF. The CDR3 region has the DNA TGTGCCAGCAGTGTGGGACTAGCGGGAGGGCCGTTCTCAGATACGCAGTATTTT.

This clonotype has more than one count but fewer than ten. This rearrangement joins TRBV7-3 to TRBJ1-1; weak D call: TRBD1 (6 bases). CDR1 is SGHTA and CDR2 is FQGTGA in the germline V gene. The CDR3 extends over 13 amino acids. Trimming removed 5 bases from V and 4 bases from J, with 11 bases in between. CDR3 region: CASSLQGGTEAFF. Here the CDR3 DNA reads TGTGCCAGCAGCCTACAGGGAGGCACTGAAGCTTTCTTT.

This clonotype was counted once. The chain recombines TRBV30 with TRBJ2-1, with unresolved D. The CDR3 has 17 residues. Germline CDR1 is GTSNPN and CDR2 is SVGIG (reference sequence). The ends were cut back, 1 base at V and 9 bases at J, with 25 bases in the middle. Here the CDR3 reads CAWSGAGGKLRLVEQFF. The CDR3 nucleotides read TGTGCCTGGAGTGGGGCAGGCGGCAAACTTCGACTTGTTGAGCAGTTCTTC.

This chain uses TRBV7-9 with TRBJ1-1, with 8 bases fitting TRBD1. The CDR3 is 13 amino acids. CDR1 is SEHNR, CDR2 FQNEAQ, per germline (reference sequence). V shed 6 bases and J 11 bases; nucleotides not matched to a gene: 11. CDR3 protein: CASSSSGGDGAFF. CDR3 bases: TGTGCCAGCAGTTCATCAGGGGGCGACGGGGCTTTCTTT. The full variable domain, completed using reference TRBV7-9 and TRBJ1-1, is DTGVSQNPRHKITKRGQNVTFRCDPISEHNRLYWYRQTLGQGPEFLTYFQNEAQLEKSRLLSDRFSAERPKGSFSTLEIQRTEQGDSAMYLCASSSSGGDGAFFGQGTRLTVV.

This clonotype was seen a single time. The V and J genes are TRBV11-1 and TRBJ2-3, with D possibly called TRBD1 or TRBD2 (6 bases each). Germline CDR1 SGHAT, CDR2 FQDESV (reference sequence). Trimming pared 9 bases from V and 8 bases from J, leaving 15 bases between. The CDR3 covers 12 residues. DNA of the CDR3: TGTGCCAGTGGAGGGGGAAGGGGTACGCAGTATTTT. It codes for CASGGGRGTQYF. The full variable domain, rest sourced from reference TRBV11-1 and TRBJ2-3, is EAEVAQSPRYKITEKSQAVAFWCDPISGHATLYWYRQILGQGPELLVQFQDESVVDDSQLPKDRFSAERLKGVDSTLKIQPAELGDSAMYLCASGGGRGTQYFGPGTRLTVL.

V and J are TRBV19 and TRBJ1-1, with 10 bases lining up with TRBD1. This CDR3 is built from 14 residues. The junction had 4 bases not matched to a gene; V was cut back by 5 bases and J by 4 bases. Germline assignment: CDR1 LNHDA and CDR2 SQIVND (reference sequence). The DNA for the CDR3 is TGTGCCAGTAGTGAGGGGACAGGGGCCACTGAAGCTTTCTTT. Protein sequence: CASSEGTGATEAFF.

The V and J genes are TRBV4-1 and TRBJ1-1; 7 bases map to TRBD1. Germline V gene lookup returns CDR1 MGHRA and CDR2 YSYEKL. The CDR3 runs 15 residues. V was pared by 3 bases and J by 0 bases, with 4 bases of the junction left unmatched. DNA for the CDR3: TGCGCCAGCAGCCAGACAGGGCTCTTGAACACTGAAGCTTTCTTT. Translated: CASSQTGLLNTEAFF.

The chain couples TRBV6-6 to TRBJ1-2; no clear D. Looked up from germline, CDR1 is MNHNY and CDR2 is SVGAGI (reference sequence). This CDR3 has 13 residues. V lost 2 bases and J lost 6, with 10 bases in between. CDR3 coding DNA: TGTGCCAGCAGTTACAATTCTGGGGATGGCTACACCTTC. This translates into CASSYNSGDGYTF.

The chain employs TRBV6-5 and TRBJ1-1; D is uncertain. Trimming stripped 6 bases from V and 5 bases from J, with 19 bases between. Germline V gene lookup returns CDR1 MNHEY and CDR2 SVGAGI. The CDR3 runs to 15 residues. CDR3 region: CASSPPRSRVTEAFF. DNA for the CDR3: TGTGCCAGCAGCCCTCCGAGATCTAGGGTGACTGAAGCTTTCTTT.

The V call is TRBV20-1, the J call TRBJ2-1; TRBD2 matches at 8 bases. Germline V CDR1 and CDR2: DFQATT, SNEGSKA (reference sequence). The CDR3 has 14 amino acids. Losses at the gene ends were 3 bases for V and 6 bases for J; bases not matched to a gene: 7. The chain's CDR3 is CSASGAGGPNEQFF. The CDR3, as DNA: TGCAGTGCTAGTGGTGCGGGAGGCCCCAATGAGCAGTTCTTC.

Only one count was recorded for this clonotype. The rearrangement uses TRBV7-8 and TRBJ2-4; D may be TRBD1 (6 bases). CDR3 length: 15 amino acids. CDR1 and CDR2 (germline): SGHVS, FQNEAQ. Trimming left V 5 bases short and J 5 bases short, with 16 bases between. CDR3: CASSPHRDPQNIQYF. For the CDR3, the DNA is TGTGCCAGCAGCCCCCACAGGGACCCCCAAAACATTCAGTACTTC.

The rearrangement joins TRBV7-9 to TRBJ2-7; TRBD2 aligns across 13 bases. Trimming at V came to 1 base and at J to 1 base, leaving 7 bases not matched to a gene. The germline gives CDR1 SEHNR, CDR2 FQNEAQ (reference sequence). The CDR3 is made up of 18 amino acids. For the CDR3, the DNA is TGTGCCAGCAGCTTAGAAACGGGACTAGCGGGGCCTTCCTACGAGCAGTACTTC. This translates into CASSLETGLAGPSYEQYF.

This sequence joins TRBV18 and TRBJ2-2, with D unresolved. The V end was cut by 6 bases, the J end by 0 bases, with 11 bases between. The CDR3 extends over 15 amino acids. The V gene's germline CDR1 is KGHSH and CDR2 LQKENI. CDR3 sequence (DNA): TGTGCCAGCTCTCCTACCGATGCGAACACCGGGGAGCTGTTTTTT. It yields the protein CASSPTDANTGELFF.

The chain uses TRBV5-6 and TRBJ2-7, with D unresolved. Per the germline V gene, CDR1 is SGHDT and CDR2 is YYEEEE. The ends were cut back, 1 base at V and 6 bases at J, with 11 bases in the middle. The CDR3 extends over 13 amino acids. This CDR3 is CASSLTTAREQYF. CDR3 sequence (DNA): TGTGCCAGCAGCTTGACGACCGCACGCGAGCAGTACTTC.